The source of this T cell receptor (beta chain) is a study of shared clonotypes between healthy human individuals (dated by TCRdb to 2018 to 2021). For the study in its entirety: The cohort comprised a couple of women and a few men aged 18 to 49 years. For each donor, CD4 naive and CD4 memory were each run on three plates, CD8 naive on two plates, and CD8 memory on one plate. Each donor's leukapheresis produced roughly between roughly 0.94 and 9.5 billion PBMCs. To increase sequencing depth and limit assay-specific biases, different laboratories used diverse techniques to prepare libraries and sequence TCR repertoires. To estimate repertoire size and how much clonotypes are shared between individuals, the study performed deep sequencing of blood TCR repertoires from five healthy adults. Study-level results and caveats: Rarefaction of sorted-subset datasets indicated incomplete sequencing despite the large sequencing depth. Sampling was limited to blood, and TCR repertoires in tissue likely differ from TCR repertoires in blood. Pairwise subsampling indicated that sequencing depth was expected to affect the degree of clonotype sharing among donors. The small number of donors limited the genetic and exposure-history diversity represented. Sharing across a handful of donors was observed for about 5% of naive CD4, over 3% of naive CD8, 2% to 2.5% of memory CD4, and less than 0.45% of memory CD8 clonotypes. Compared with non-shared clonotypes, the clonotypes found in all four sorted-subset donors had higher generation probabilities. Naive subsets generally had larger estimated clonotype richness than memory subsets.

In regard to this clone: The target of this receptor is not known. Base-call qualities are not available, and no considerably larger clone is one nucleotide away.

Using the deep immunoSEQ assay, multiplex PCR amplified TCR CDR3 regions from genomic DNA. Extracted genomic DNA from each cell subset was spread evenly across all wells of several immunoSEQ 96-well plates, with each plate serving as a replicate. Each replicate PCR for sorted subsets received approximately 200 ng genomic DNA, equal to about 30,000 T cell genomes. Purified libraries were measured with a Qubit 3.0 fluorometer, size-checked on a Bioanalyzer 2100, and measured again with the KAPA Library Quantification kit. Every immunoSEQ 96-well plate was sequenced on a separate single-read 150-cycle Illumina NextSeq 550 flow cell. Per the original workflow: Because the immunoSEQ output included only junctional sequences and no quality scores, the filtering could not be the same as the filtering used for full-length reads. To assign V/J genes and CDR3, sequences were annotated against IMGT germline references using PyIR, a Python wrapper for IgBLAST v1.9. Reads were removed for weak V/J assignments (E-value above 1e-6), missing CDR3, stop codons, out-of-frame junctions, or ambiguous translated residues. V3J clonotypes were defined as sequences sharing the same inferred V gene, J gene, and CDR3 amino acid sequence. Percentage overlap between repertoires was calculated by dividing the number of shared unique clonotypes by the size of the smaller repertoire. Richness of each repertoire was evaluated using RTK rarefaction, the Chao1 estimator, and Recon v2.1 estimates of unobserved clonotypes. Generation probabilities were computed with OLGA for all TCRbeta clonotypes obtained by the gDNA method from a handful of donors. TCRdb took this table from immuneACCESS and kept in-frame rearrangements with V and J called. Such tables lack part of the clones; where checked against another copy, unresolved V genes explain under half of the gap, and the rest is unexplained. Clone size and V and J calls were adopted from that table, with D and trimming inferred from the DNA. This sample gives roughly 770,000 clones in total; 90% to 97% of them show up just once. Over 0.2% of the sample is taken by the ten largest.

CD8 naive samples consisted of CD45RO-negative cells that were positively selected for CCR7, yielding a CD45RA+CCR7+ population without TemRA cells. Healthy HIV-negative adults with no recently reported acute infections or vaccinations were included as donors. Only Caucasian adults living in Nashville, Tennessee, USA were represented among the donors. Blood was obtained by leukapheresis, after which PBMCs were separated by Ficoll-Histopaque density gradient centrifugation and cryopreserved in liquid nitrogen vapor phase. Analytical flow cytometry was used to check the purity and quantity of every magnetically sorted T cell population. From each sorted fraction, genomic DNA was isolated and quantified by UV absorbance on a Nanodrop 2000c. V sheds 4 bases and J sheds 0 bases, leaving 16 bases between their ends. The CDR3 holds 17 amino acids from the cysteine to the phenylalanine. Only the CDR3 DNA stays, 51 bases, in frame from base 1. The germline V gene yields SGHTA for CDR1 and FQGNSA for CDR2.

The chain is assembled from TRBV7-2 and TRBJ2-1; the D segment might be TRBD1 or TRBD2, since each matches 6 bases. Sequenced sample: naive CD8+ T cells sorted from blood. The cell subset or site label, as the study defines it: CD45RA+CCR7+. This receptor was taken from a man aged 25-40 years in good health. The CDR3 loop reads CASSSDLGGSSYNEQFF. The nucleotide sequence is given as TGTGCCAGCAGCTCTGACTTAGGGGGGAGCTCCTACAATGAGCAGTTCTTC.